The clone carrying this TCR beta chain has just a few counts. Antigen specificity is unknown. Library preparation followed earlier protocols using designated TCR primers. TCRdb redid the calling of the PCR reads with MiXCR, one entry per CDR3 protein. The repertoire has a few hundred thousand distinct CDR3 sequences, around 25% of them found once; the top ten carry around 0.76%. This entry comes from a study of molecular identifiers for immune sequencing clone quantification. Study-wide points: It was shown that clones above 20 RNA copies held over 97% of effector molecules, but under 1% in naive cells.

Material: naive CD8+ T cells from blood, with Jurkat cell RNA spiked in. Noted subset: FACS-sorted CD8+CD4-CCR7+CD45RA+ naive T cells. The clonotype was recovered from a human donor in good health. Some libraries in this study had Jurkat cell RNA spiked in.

Written as DNA, the CDR3 is TGTGCCAGCAGGCCACTAGCGGGACCCTACGAGCAGTACTTC. It codes for CASRPLAGPYEQYF. The chain combines TRBV27 with TRBJ2-7, with 10 positions matching TRBD2. CDR3 length: 14 amino acids. The V gene's germline CDR1 is MNHEY and CDR2 SMNVEV (reference sequence). The J segment lost 2 bases and the V segment lost 6 bases, leaving 4 bases of the junction unmatched.